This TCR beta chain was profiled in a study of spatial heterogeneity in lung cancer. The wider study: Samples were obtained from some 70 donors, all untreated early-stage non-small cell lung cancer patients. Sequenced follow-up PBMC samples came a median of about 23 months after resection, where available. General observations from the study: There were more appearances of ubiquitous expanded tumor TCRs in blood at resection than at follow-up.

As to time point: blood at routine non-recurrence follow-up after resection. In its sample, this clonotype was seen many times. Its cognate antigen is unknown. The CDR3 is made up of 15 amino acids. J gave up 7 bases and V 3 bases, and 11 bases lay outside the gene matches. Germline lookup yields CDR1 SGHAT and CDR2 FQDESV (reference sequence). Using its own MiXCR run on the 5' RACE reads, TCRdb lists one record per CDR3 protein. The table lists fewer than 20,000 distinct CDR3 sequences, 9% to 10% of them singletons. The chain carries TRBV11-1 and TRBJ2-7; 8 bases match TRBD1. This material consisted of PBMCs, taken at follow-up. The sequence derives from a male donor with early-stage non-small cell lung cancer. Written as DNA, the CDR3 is TGTGCCAGCAGCTTGAGGGACAGGCCTTCTGGGGAGCAGTACTTC. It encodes CASSLRDRPSGEQYF. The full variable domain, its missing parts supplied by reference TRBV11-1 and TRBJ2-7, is EAEVAQSPRYKITEKSQAVAFWCDPISGHATLYWYRQILGQGPELLVQFQDESVVDDSQLPKDRFSAERLKGVDSTLKIQPAELGDSAMYLCASSLRDRPSGEQYFGPGTRLTVT.